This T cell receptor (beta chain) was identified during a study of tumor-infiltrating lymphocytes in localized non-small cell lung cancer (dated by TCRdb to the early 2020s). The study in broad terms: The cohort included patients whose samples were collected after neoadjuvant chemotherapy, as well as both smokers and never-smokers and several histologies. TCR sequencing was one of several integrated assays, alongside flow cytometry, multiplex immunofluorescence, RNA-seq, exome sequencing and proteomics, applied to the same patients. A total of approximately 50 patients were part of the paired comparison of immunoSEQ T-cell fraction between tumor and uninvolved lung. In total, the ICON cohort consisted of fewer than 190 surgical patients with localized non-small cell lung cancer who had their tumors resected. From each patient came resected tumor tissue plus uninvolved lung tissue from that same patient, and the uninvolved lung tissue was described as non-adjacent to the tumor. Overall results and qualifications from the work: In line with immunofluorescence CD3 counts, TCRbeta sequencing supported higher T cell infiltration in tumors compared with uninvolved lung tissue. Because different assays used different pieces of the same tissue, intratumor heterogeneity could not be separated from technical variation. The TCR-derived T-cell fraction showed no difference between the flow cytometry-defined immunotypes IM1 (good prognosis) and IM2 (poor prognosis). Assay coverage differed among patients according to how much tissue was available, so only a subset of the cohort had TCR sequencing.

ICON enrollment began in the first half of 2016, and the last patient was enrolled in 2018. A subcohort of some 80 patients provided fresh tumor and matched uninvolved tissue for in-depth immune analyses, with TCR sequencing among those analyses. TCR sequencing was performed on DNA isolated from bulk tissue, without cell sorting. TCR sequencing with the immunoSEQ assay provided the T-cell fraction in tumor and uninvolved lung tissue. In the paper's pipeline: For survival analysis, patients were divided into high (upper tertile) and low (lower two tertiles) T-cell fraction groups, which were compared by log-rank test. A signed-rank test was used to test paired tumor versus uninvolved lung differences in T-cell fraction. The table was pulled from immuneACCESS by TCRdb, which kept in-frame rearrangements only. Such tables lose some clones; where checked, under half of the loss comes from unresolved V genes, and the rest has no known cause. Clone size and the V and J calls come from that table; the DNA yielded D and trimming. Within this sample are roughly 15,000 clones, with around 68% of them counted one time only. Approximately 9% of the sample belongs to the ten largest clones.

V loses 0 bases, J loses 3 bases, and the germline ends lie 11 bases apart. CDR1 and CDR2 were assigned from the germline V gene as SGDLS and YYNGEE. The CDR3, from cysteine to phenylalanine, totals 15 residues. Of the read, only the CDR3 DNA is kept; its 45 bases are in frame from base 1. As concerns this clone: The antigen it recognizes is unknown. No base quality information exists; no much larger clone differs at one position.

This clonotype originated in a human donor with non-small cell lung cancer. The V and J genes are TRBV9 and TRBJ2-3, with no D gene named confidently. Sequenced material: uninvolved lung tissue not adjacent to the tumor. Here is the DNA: TGTGCCAGCAGCGTAGGACTGGGGTTAACAGATACGCAGTATTTT. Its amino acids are CASSVGLGLTDTQYF.